This TCR beta chain is from a study of post-analysis software for immune sequencing data. In the study overall: Relapsing-remitting, secondary progressive and progressive-relapsing forms of multiple sclerosis all featured among disease courses.

As regards this clonotype: Its antigen remains unidentified.

Included in the TCR beta cDNA libraries were unique molecular identifiers. From the PCR reads, TCRdb called clonotypes with MiXCR, one entry per CDR3 protein. Counted here are about 560,000 distinct CDR3 sequences, 44% occurring once; the ten biggest clones make up 1.5% to 2%. With V trimmed by 6 bases and J by 2 bases, 6 bases remained unmatched. This CDR3 region has 14 residues. CDR1 is MRHNA, CDR2 SNTAGT, per germline. Overall study results and limits: Significantly decreased normalized Chao1 diversity was recorded for multiple sclerosis patients relative to controls. By F measure, strong co-clustering occurred among samples prepared in the same batch. TRBV5-6, TRBV5-1 and TRBV20-1 were among four to six TRBV segments more frequent in patients than controls.

This clonotype was obtained from a girl between 10 and 17 years old with multiple sclerosis. The rearrangement uses TRBV6-4 and TRBJ1-1, with 7 bases identical to TRBD1. The specimen sequenced was blood. CDR3 region: CASSPTGINTEAFF. The CDR3 nucleotides read TGTGCCAGCAGCCCGACAGGGATAAACACTGAAGCTTTCTTT.